These 17 T cell receptor beta chains were sequenced from one sample in a study of cytomegalovirus exposure and HLA in healthy donors. Researchers ran the PCR with 60 Vbeta and 13 Jbeta primers. The method was immunoSEQ multiplex PCR; TCRdb's version includes in-frame clones alone and lacks a portion of them. Counted here are 150,000 or so clones, 75% to 85% occurring once; the ten biggest clones make up 4.9%. Sequenced input: PBMCs. The receptors here all came from a young woman in good health and CMV-seropositive.

V is TRBV6-5 and J is TRBJ1-1, with a tentative D call TRBD1 (5 bases). The germline gives CDR1 MNHEY, CDR2 SVGAGI. This CDR3 is built from 15 residues. V was cut by 2 bases and J by 3 bases, with 13 bases left in between. Here the CDR3 reads CASSYGGGYHTEAFF. CDR3 DNA: TGTGCCAGCAGTTACGGTGGGGGGTATCACACTGAAGCTTTCTTT.

Here the CDR3 DNA reads TGTGCCAGCAGTTACTCGGGACAGGGGAAAGGCTACACCTTC. Amino acid sequence: CASSYSGQGKGYTF. This chain uses TRBV6-5 with TRBJ1-2; 10 bases match TRBD1. J was trimmed by 8 bases and V by 0 bases; bases with no gene match: 3. The germline V gene has CDR1 MNHEY and CDR2 SVGAGI. This CDR3 spans 14 amino acids.

The V call is TRBV19, the J call TRBJ2-4; D is possibly TRBD2 (6 bases). The V end lost 5 bases, the J end lost 6 bases, and 20 bases lay between the germline ends. The germline V gene encodes CDR1 LNHDA and CDR2 SQIVND (reference sequence). The CDR3 contains 16 residues. The CDR3 sequence: CASSPRGTMGGNIQYF. CDR3 bases: TGTGCCAGTAGTCCTAGGGGCACCATGGGAGGAAACATTCAGTACTTC.

The V call is TRBV19, the J call TRBJ1-5; the D is unclear. The CDR3 runs to 14 residues. From germline, CDR1 is LNHDA and CDR2 SQIVND (reference sequence). V lost 5 bases and J lost 3, with 11 bases in between. The CDR3, as DNA: TGTGCCAGTAGTGTCCGGGATTACAATCAGCCCCAGCATTTT. Encoded protein: CASSVRDYNQPQHF.

V is TRBV7-9 and J is TRBJ2-7, with 11 bases fitting TRBD2. Per the germline V gene, CDR1 is SEHNR and CDR2 is FQNEAQ (reference sequence). CDR3 length: 16 amino acids. Trimming took 6 bases from V and 5 from J; bases not matched to a gene: 12. CDR3 protein: CASSQTSGAFGDEQYF. The DNA of the CDR3 is TGTGCCAGCAGTCAGACTAGCGGGGCCTTTGGGGACGAGCAGTACTTC.

The chain recombines TRBV14 with TRBJ2-4; TRBD1 might be the D (5 bases). Germline V CDR1 and CDR2: SGHDN, FVKESK. V lost 11 bases and J lost 0, with 23 bases in between. The length of the CDR3 is 17 residues. The DNA of the CDR3 is TGTGCCCGAACTCCGGACACCCTTAAACTAGCCAAAAACATTCAGTACTTC. Its protein is CARTPDTLKLAKNIQYF.

The chain is built from TRBV18 and TRBJ2-3; a possible D gene is TRBD1 (6 bases). CDR1 KGHSH and CDR2 LQKENI come from the germline V gene. CDR3 length equals 13 residues. V lost 2 bases, J lost 8 bases, and 11 bases lay in between. In DNA, the CDR3 is TGTGCCAGCTCACCAGGGGGCTTTGGTACGCAGTATTTT. It yields the protein CASSPGGFGTQYF.

The chain has TRBV2 and TRBJ1-1, with a possible D match to TRBD1 (6 bases). Deletions cut 8 bases from V and 4 bases from J, with 14 bases between. Germline CDR1 reads SNHLY; CDR2 reads FYNNEI. The CDR3 contains 13 residues. The CDR3 DNA reads as TGTGCCAGCGGGGCAGGCAGGGGCACTGAAGCTTTCTTT. Amino acid sequence: CASGAGRGTEAFF.

This rearrangement joins TRBV29-1 to TRBJ2-3; 12 bases line up with TRBD2. V was pared by 6 bases and J by 3 bases, with 1 base of the junction left unmatched. This CDR3 region has 13 residues. The germline V gene has CDR1 SQVTM and CDR2 ANQGSEA. CDR3 nucleotide sequence: TGCAGCGTCGGACTAGCGGGAACAGATACGCAGTATTTT. Encoded protein: CSVGLAGTDTQYF.

This chain connects TRBV7-9 to TRBJ2-7; perhaps TRBD2 as D (7 bases). CDR3 length: 14 residues. Trimming removed 4 bases from V and 6 bases from J, with 16 bases in between. Germline V gene lookup returns CDR1 SEHNR and CDR2 FQNEAQ (reference sequence). In DNA, the CDR3 is TGTGCCAGCAGCTCCCAAGGGGGAGGGGTCGAGCAGTACTTC. Amino acid sequence: CASSSQGGGVEQYF.

This chain links TRBV5-6 with TRBJ2-7; D may be TRBD1 (7 bases). CDR3 size: 15 residues. V lost 0 bases and J 3 bases, leaving 13 bases between the germline ends. Per the germline V gene, CDR1 is SGHDT and CDR2 is YYEEEE. The CDR3 is CASSLGQGEVYEQYF. For the CDR3, the DNA is TGTGCCAGCAGCTTGGGCCAGGGGGAGGTCTACGAGCAGTACTTC. Looking up the rest from reference TRBV5-6 and TRBJ2-7 gives the full variable domain: DAGVTQSPTHLIKTRGQQVTLRCSPKSGHDTVSWYQQALGQGPQFIFQYYEEEERQRGNFPDRFSGHQFPNYSSELNVNALLLGDSALYLCASSLGQGEVYEQYFGPGTRLTVT.

The V call is TRBV7-8, the J call TRBJ2-5, with 9 bases identical to TRBD2. Looked up from germline, CDR1 is SGHVS and CDR2 is FQNEAQ. V dropped 5 bases and J dropped 2; count of bases not matched to a gene: 12. The length of the CDR3 is 17 residues. The CDR3 sequence: CASSPRLAGGQQETQYF. Written as DNA, the CDR3 is TGTGCCAGCAGCCCCAGGCTGGCGGGGGGGCAACAAGAGACCCAGTACTTC.

The gene calls are TRBV7-3 and TRBJ2-3; TRBD2 agrees at 14 bases. J was trimmed by 1 base and V by 3 bases; bases with no gene match: 6. This CDR3 contains 18 residues. Germline CDR1 SGHTA, CDR2 FQGTGA. The chain's CDR3 is CASSFGLAGGPRTDTQYF. CDR3 DNA: TGTGCCAGCAGCTTCGGACTAGCGGGGGGACCACGCACAGATACGCAGTATTTT. Combining the CDR3 with reference TRBV7-3 and TRBJ2-3 gives the whole variable domain GAGVSQTPSNKVTEKGKYVELRCDPISGHTALYWYRQSLGQGPEFLIYFQGTGAADDSGLPNDRFFAVRPEGSVSTLKIQRTERGDSAVYLCASSFGLAGGPRTDTQYFGPGTRLTVL.

The chain links TRBV16 to TRBJ1-5, with TRBD1 matching 7 bases. V gave up 4 bases and J gave up 7 bases; unmatched junction bases: 7. Germline V gene data show CDR1 as KGHSY and CDR2 as FQNENV. The CDR3 totals 14 residues. CDR3 DNA sequence: TGTGCCAGCAGCCTGGACCCAGGGGGGCAGCCCCAGCATTTT. It encodes CASSLDPGGQPQHF.

The chain joins TRBV10-3 to TRBJ1-5; 12 bases fit TRBD1. The V gene's germline CDR1 is ENHRY and CDR2 SYGVKD. The length of the CDR3 is 15 residues. With V trimmed by 10 bases and J by 5 bases, 9 bases remained unmatched. The DNA for the CDR3 is TGTGCCACGCAACCCGGGACAGGGGGCGATCAGCCCCAGCATTTT. Amino acid sequence: CATQPGTGGDQPQHF.

The chain joins TRBV27 to TRBJ2-5, with D possibly TRBD2 on 5 matching bases. CDR3 length: 12 amino acids. V was trimmed by 3 bases and J by 7 bases, leaving 9 bases between them. Germline V CDR1 and CDR2: MNHEY, SMNVEV (reference sequence). The CDR3 nucleotides are TGTGCCAGCAGTTTTCGCGAGGGGACCCAGTACTTC. It encodes CASSFREGTQYF.

This chain joins TRBV7-9 and TRBJ1-1; TRBD1 agrees at 9 bases. The CDR3 consists of 15 residues. Germline CDR1 reads SEHNR; CDR2 reads FQNEAQ (reference sequence). V gave up 0 bases and J gave up 6 bases; unmatched junction bases: 5. CDR3 bases: TGTGCCAGCAGCTTAGCGGACAGGGGAGGGGCTGAAGCTTTCTTT. It translates to CASSLADRGGAEAFF.